The present TCR beta chain was sequenced within a study of blood T cells in healthy people across ages. This CDR3 is 14 amino acids long. The V gene's germline CDR1 is SEHNR and CDR2 FQNEAQ (reference sequence). Between the trimmed V and J ends, which lost 5 bases and 5 bases, there was a span of 15 bases. Combining a sample-barcoded 5' primer with a J-beta primer mix, a second PCR ran for about 6 to 11 cycles. In TCRdb, the 5' RACE reads were re-called with MiXCR into one record per CDR3 protein. The sample lists around 800,000 distinct CDR3 sequences; roughly 24% were seen once. These sequences were also reported in another study, on T cells of mothers and their children.

The source material was blood. The TCR originated in a boy under 18 in good health. The V and J genes are TRBV7-9 and TRBJ2-5; D possibly corresponds to TRBD2 (5 bases). CDR3 sequence (DNA): TGTGCCAGCAGCGGGCGAGCCCGGAGGGAGACCCAGTACTTC. It yields the protein CASSGRARRETQYF.